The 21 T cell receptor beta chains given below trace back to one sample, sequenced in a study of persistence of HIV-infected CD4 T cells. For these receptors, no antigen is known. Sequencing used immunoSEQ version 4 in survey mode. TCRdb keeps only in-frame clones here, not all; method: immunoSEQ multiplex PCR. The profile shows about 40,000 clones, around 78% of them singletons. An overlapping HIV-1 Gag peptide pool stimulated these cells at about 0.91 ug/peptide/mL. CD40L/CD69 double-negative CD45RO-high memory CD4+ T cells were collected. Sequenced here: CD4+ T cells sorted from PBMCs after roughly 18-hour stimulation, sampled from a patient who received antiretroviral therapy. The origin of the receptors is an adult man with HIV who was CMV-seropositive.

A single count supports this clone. The CDR3 here is CSASSGALAKNIQYF. DNA of the CDR3: TGCAGTGCTAGTTCCGGGGCTCTAGCCAAAAACATTCAGTACTTC. J is TRBJ2-4 and V is TRBV20-1; D is tentatively TRBD1 or TRBD2 (5 bases each). This CDR3 contains 15 residues. Deletions cut 3 bases from V and 0 bases from J, with 12 bases between. Germline assignment: CDR1 DFQATT and CDR2 SNEGSKA (reference sequence).

In DNA form, the CDR3 reads TGCAGCGTATCACAGGGGGGGAATTCACCCCTCCACTTT. This encodes CSVSQGGNSPLHF. The chain links TRBV29-1 to TRBJ1-6; 8 positions agree with TRBD1. V lost 6 bases, J lost 7 bases, and 5 bases stayed unmatched. The CDR3 spans 13 residues. CDR1 SQVTM and CDR2 ANQGSEA come from the germline V gene.

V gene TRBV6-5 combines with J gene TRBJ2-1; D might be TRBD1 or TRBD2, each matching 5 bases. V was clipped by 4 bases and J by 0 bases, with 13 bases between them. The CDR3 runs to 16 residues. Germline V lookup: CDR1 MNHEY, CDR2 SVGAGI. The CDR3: CASSFRQRGSYNEQFF. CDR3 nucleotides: TGTGCCAGCAGTTTCAGACAGAGGGGCTCCTACAATGAGCAGTTCTTC.

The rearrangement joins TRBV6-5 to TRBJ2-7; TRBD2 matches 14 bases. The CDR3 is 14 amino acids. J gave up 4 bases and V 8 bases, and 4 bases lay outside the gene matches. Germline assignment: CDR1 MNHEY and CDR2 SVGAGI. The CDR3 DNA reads TGTGCCAGCCGGGGACTAGCGGGAGCATACGAGCAGTACTTC. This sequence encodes CASRGLAGAYEQYF.

CDR3 sequence (DNA): TGTGCCTGGAGTGTAAGGGGGGGCTCGACAGATACGCAGTATTTT. Residues: CAWSVRGGSTDTQYF. This chain uses TRBV30 with TRBJ2-3, with D perhaps TRBD2 (7 bases). CDR1 is GTSNPN and CDR2 is SVGIG in the germline V gene (reference sequence). CDR3 length: 15 amino acids. V gave up 0 bases and J gave up 3 bases, with 13 bases separating them.

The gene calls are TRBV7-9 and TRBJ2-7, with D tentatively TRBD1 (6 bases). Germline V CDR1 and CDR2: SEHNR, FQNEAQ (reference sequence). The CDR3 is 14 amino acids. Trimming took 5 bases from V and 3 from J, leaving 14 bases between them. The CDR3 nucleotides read TGTGCCAGCAGCCTGGCCACAGGGTTCTACGAGCAGTACTTC. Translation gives CASSLATGFYEQYF. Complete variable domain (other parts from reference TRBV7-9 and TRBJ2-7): DTGVSQNPRHKITKRGQNVTFRCDPISEHNRLYWYRQTLGQGPEFLTYFQNEAQLEKSRLLSDRFSAERPKGSFSTLEIQRTEQGDSAMYLCASSLATGFYEQYFGPGTRLTVT.

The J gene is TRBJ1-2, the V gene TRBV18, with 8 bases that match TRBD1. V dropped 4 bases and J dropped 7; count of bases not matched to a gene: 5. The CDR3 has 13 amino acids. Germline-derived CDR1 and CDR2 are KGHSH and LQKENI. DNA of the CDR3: TGTGCCAGCTCACAACAGGGGGACTCTGGCTACACCTTC. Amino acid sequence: CASSQQGDSGYTF.

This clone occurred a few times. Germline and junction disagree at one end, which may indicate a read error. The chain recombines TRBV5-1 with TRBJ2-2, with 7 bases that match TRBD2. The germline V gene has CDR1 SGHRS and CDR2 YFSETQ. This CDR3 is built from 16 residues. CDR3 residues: CASSLGGGTNTGELFF. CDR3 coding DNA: TGCGCCAGCAGCCTCGGCGGGGGTACGAATACCGGGGAGCTGTTTTTT.

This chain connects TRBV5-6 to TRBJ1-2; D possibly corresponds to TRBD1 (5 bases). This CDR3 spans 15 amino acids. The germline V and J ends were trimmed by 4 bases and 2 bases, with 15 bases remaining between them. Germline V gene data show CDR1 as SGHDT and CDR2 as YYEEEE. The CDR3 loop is CASSLFGAGNYGYTF. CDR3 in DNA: TGTGCCAGCAGCCTCTTCGGGGCAGGGAACTATGGCTACACCTTC.

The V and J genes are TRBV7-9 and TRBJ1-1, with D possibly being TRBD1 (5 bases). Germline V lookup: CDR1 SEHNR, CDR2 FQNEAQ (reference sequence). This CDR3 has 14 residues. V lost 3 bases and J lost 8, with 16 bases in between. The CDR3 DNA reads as TGTGCCAGCAGCTTGGGCTCGGGACTTACCGAAGCTTTCTTT. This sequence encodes CASSLGSGLTEAFF.

In DNA, the CDR3 is TGTGCCAGCAGTTACTTACTAGGCGCTGAAGCTTTCTTT. Translating it yields CASSYLLGAEAFF. The chain couples TRBV6-5 to TRBJ1-1; the D is unclear. CDR1 MNHEY and CDR2 SVGAGI come from the germline V gene. Between the trimmed V and J ends, which lost 1 base and 6 bases, there was a span of 9 bases. The CDR3 runs to 13 residues.

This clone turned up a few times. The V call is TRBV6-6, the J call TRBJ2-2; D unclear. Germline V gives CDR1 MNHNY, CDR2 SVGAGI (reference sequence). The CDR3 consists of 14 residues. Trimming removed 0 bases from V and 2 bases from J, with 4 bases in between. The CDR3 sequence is CASSYSQNTGELFF. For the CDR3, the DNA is TGTGCCAGCAGTTACTCCCAAAACACCGGGGAGCTGTTTTTT.

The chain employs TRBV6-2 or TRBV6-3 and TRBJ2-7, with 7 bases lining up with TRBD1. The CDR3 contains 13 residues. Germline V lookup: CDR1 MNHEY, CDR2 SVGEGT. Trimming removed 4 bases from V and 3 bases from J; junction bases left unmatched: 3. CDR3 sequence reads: CASSSQGDYEQYF. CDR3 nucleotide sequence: TGTGCCAGCAGTTCGCAGGGGGACTACGAGCAGTACTTC.

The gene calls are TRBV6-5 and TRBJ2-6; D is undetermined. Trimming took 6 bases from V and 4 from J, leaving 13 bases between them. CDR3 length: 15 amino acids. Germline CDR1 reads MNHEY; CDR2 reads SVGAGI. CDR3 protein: CASSRTRSGANVLTF. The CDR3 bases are TGTGCCAGCAGCCGTACCCGCTCCGGGGCCAACGTCCTGACTTTC.

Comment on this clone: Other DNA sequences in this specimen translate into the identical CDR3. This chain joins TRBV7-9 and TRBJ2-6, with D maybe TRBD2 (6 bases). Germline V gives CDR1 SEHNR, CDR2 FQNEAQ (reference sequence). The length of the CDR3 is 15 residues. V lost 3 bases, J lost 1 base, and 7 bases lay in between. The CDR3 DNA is TGTGCCAGCAGCTTGGGAGGTTCTGGGGCCAACGTCCTGACTTTC. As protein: CASSLGGSGANVLTF. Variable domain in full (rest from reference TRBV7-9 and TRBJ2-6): DTGVSQNPRHKITKRGQNVTFRCDPISEHNRLYWYRQTLGQGPEFLTYFQNEAQLEKSRLLSDRFSAERPKGSFSTLEIQRTEQGDSAMYLCASSLGGSGANVLTFGAGSRLTVL.

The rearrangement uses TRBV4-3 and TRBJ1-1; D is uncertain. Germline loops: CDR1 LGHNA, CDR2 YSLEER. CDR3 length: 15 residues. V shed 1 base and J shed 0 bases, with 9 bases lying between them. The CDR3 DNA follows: TGCGCCAGCAGCCAAGCCCCTGGGATGAACACTGAAGCTTTCTTT. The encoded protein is CASSQAPGMNTEAFF.

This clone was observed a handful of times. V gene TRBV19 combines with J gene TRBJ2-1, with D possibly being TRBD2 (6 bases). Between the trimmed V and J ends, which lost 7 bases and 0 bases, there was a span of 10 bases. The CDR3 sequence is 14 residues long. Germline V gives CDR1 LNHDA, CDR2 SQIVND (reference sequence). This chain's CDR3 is CASNPGSSYNEQFF. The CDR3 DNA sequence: TGTGCCAGTAATCCCGGGAGCTCCTACAATGAGCAGTTCTTC.

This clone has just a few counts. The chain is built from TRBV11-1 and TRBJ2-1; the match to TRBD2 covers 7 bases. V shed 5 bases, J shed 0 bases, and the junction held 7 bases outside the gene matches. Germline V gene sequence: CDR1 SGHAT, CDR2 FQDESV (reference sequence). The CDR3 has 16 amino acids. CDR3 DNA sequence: TGTGCCAGCAGCGAAAGCGGGACCAGCTCCTACAATGAGCAGTTCTTC. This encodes CASSESGTSSYNEQFF.

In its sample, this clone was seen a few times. The CDR3 DNA is TGTGCCATCGGGACTAGCGGGAGTAGGAGGCAAGAGACCCAGTACTTC. Protein product: CAIGTSGSRRQETQYF. V and J are TRBV10-3 and TRBJ2-5, with 14 bases lining up with TRBD2. There are 16 residues in the CDR3. V lost 8 bases to trimming and J lost 2 bases; unmatched junction nucleotides: 7. CDR1 and CDR2 (germline): ENHRY, SYGVKD.

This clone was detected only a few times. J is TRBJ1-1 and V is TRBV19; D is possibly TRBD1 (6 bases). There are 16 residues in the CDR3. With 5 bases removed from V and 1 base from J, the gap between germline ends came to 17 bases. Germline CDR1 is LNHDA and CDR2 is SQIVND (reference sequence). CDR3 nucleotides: TGTGCCAGTAGTTCCAGTAGGGGGACCACGAACACTGAAGCTTTCTTT. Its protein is CASSSSRGTTNTEAFF.

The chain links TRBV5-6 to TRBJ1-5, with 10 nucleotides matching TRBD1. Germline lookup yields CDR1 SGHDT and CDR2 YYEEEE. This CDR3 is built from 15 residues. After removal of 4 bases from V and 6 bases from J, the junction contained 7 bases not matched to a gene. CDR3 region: CASSPWGTGAQPQHF. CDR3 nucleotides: TGTGCCAGCAGCCCATGGGGGACAGGGGCTCAGCCCCAGCATTTT. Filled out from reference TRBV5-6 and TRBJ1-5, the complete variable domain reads DAGVTQSPTHLIKTRGQQVTLRCSPKSGHDTVSWYQQALGQGPQFIFQYYEEEERQRGNFPDRFSGHQFPNYSSELNVNALLLGDSALYLCASSPWGTGAQPQHFGDGTRLSIL.